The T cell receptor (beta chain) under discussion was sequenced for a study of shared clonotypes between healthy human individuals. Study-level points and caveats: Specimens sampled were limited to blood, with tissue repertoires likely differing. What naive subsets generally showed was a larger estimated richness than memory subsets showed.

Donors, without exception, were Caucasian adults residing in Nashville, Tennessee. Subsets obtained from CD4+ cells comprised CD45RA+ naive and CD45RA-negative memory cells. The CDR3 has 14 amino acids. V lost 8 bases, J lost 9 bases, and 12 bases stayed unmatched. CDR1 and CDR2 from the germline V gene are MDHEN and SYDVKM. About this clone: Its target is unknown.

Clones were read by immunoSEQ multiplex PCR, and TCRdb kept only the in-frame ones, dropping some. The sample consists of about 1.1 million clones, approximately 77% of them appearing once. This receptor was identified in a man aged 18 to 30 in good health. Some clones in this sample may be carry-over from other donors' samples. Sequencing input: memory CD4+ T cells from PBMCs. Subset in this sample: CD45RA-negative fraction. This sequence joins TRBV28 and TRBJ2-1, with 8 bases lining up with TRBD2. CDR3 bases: TGTGCCAGCGGTGCTGGGACTAGTTACCCTGAGCAGTTCTTC. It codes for CASGAGTSYPEQFF.